This T cell receptor beta chain derives from a study of T cell repertoires in cytomegalovirus infection. Across the whole study: In public TCR beta signatures, there were indications of both CMV infection and matching HLA type.

Study-wide results and limits: Of the TCR beta families, the public ones yielded a cumulative frequency that identified carriers of CMV plus the relevant HLA. Predominance within the ex vivo response was attributable to HLA-C-restricted CMV-specific TCR beta clonotypes.

The sample holds many counts of this clonotype. Its antigen is unidentified. Each CDR3 protein gets one entry after TCRdb re-called the reads with MiXCR. The data show 450,000 to 600,000 distinct CDR3 sequences, approximately 10% seen once. CDR3 length: 20 amino acids. CDR1 MNHEY and CDR2 SVGEGT come from the germline V gene. V was cut by 4 bases and J by 1 base, with 28 bases left in between. This sequence was found in a human donor in good health (CMV status not recorded). Some clones in this sample may be carry-over from other donors' samples. Sequencing was done on a sample of PBMCs. This chain uses TRBV6-2 or TRBV6-3 with TRBJ1-1, with a possible D match to TRBD1 (5 bases). The CDR3: CASSFDSWRGEGLGNTEAFF. CDR3 coding DNA: TGTGCCAGCAGTTTTGACTCCTGGAGGGGCGAAGGGTTAGGGAACACTGAAGCTTTCTTT.